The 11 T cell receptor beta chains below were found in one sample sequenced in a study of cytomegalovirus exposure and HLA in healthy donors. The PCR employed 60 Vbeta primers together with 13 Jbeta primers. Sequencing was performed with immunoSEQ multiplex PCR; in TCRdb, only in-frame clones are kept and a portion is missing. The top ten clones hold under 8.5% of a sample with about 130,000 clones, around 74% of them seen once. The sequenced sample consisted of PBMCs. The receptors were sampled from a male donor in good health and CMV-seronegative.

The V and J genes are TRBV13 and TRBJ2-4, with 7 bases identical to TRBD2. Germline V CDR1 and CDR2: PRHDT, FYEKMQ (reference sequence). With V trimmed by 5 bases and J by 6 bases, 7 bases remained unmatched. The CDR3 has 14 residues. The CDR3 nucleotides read TGTGCCAGCAGCGGGCGGGAGTCGGGAAACATTCAGTACTTC. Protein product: CASSGRESGNIQYF.

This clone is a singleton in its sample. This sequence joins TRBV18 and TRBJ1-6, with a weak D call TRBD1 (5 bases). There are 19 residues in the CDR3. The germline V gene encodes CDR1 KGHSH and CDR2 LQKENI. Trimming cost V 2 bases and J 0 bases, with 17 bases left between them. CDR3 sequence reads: CASSPTILRASSYNSPLHF. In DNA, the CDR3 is TGTGCCAGCTCACCAACGATTCTCAGGGCGAGCTCCTATAATTCACCCCTCCACTTT. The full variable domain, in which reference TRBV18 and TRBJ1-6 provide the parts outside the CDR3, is NAGVMQNPRHLVRRRGQEARLRCSPMKGHSHVYWYRQLPEEGLKFMVYLQKENIIDESGMPKERFSAEFPKEGPSILRIQQVVRGDSAAYFCASSPTILRASSYNSPLHFGNGTRLTVT.

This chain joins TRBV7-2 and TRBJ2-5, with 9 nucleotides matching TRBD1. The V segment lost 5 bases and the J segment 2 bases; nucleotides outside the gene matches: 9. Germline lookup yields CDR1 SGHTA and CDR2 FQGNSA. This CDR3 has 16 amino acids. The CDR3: CASSTRTGAGQETQYF. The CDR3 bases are TGTGCCAGCAGCACCCGGACAGGGGCTGGACAAGAGACCCAGTACTTC.

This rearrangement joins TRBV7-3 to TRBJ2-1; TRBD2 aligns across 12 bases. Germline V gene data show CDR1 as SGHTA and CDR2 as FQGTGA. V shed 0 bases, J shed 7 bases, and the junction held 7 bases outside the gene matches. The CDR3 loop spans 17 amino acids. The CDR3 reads CASSLTSETSGRNEQFF. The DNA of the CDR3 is TGTGCCAGCAGCTTAACGTCCGAGACTAGCGGGAGAAATGAGCAGTTCTTC.

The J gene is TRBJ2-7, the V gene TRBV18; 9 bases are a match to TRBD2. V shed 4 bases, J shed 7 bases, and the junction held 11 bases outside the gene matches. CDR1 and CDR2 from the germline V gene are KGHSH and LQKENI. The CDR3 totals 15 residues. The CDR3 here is CASSQGSGRPREQYF. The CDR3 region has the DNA TGTGCCAGCTCACAGGGTAGCGGGAGACCTAGAGAGCAGTACTTC.

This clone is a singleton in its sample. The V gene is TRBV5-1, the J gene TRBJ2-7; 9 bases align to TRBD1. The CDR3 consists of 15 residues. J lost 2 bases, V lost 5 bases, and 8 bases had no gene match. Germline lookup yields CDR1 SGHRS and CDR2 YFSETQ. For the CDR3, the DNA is TGCGCCAGCAGTGGGGGGCGGACAGGGGCCTACGAGCAGTACTTC. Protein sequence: CASSGGRTGAYEQYF.

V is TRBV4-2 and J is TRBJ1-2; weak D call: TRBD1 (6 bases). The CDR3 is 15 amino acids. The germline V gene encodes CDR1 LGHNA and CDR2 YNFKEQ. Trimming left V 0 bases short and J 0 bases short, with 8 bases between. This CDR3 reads CASSQEQGTNYGYTF. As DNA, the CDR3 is TGTGCCAGCAGCCAAGAACAGGGAACTAACTATGGCTACACCTTC.

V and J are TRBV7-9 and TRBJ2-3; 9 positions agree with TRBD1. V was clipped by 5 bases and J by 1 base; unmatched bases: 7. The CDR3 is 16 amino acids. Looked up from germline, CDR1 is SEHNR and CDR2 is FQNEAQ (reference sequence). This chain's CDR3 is CASSLGTGRGTDTQYF. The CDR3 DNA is TGTGCCAGCAGCCTCGGGACAGGGCGAGGCACAGATACGCAGTATTTT.

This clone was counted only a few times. Written as DNA, the CDR3 is TGTGCCAGCCGAACAGGGGAGATCGGTGGCTACACCTTC. Translation gives CASRTGEIGGYTF. The chain recombines TRBV28 with TRBJ1-2; 7 positions match TRBD1. The CDR3 extends over 13 amino acids. Germline CDR1 is MDHEN and CDR2 is SYDVKM. J lost 7 bases, V lost 8 bases, and 10 bases had no gene match.

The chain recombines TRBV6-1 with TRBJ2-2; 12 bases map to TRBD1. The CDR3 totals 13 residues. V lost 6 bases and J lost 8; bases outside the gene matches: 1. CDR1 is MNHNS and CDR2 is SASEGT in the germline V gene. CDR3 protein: CASRGQGAGELFF. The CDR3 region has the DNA TGTGCCAGCAGGGGACAGGGGGCTGGGGAGCTGTTTTTT.

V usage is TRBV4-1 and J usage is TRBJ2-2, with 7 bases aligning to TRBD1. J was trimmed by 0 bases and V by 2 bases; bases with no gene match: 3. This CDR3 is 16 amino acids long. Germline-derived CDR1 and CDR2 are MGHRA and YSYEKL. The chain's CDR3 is CASSQRGTANTGELFF. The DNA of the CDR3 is TGCGCCAGCAGCCAACGAGGGACAGCGAACACCGGGGAGCTGTTTTTT.